These 32 T cell receptor beta chains originate from one sample sequenced in a study of blood T cell repertoires in COVID-19. Some clones are missing from TCRdb's copy, which holds only in-frame ones; the method was immunoSEQ multiplex PCR. Of 100,000 to 150,000 clones in the sample, around nine tenths are singletons; the top ten hold less than 8%. Sequencing was performed on peripheral blood. The receptors come from a man over 45 with acute or convalescent COVID-19.

The chain recombines TRBV19 with TRBJ1-5; D is unclear. The V gene lost 3 bases and the J gene lost 1 base, with 13 bases spanning the gap. The CDR3 runs 16 residues. Germline V gene data show CDR1 as LNHDA and CDR2 as SQIVND (reference sequence). The CDR3 spells CASSIPAGWSNQPQHF. Written as DNA, the CDR3 is TGTGCCAGTAGTATCCCCGCGGGGTGGAGCAATCAGCCCCAGCATTTT. Looking up the rest from reference TRBV19 and TRBJ1-5 gives the full variable domain: DGGITQSPKYLFRKEGQNVTLSCEQNLNHDAMYWYRQDPGQGLRLIYYSQIVNDFQKGDIAEGYSVSREKKESFPLTVTSAQKNPTAFYLCASSIPAGWSNQPQHFGDGTRLSIL.

The rearrangement links TRBV9 to TRBJ2-5; 8 nucleotides line up with TRBD2. Germline V gene data show CDR1 as SGDLS and CDR2 as YYNGEE. V was pared by 2 bases and J by 4 bases, with 4 bases of the junction left unmatched. This CDR3 has 14 residues. In DNA form, the CDR3 reads TGTGCCAGCAGCGTGGGACTAGTGGGAGAGACCCAGTACTTC. Protein product: CASSVGLVGETQYF.

This clone is a singleton in its sample. The gene calls are TRBV18 and TRBJ2-1; 9 nucleotides line up with TRBD1. V dropped 0 bases and J dropped 12; count of bases not matched to a gene: 12. The CDR3 sequence is 16 residues long. Germline V gene data show CDR1 as KGHSH and CDR2 as LQKENI. This CDR3 is CASSPPGQGPAQGQFF. CDR3 in DNA: TGTGCCAGCTCACCACCGGGACAGGGTCCCGCCCAAGGGCAGTTCTTC.

This chain joins TRBV7-2 and TRBJ2-7; 11 nucleotides align to TRBD2. Germline trimming cut 6 bases from V and 6 bases from J; bases unmatched to any gene: 4. The CDR3 is 13 residues long. Germline V gene lookup returns CDR1 SGHTA and CDR2 FQGNSA. The DNA for the CDR3 is TGTGCCAGCAGTCTAGCGGGAGGTGGCGAGCAGTACTTC. Translation gives CASSLAGGGEQYF.

This chain connects TRBV29-1 to TRBJ2-5, with a weak D call TRBD2 (7 bases). Germline V gene data show CDR1 as SQVTM and CDR2 as ANQGSEA. The CDR3 extends over 14 amino acids. Deletions cut 7 bases from V and 4 bases from J, with 19 bases between. The chain's CDR3 is CSGRTGGSGETQYF. The CDR3 region has the DNA TGCAGCGGGCGCACGGGGGGCTCCGGAGAGACCCAGTACTTC.

This sequence joins TRBV11-2 and TRBJ2-1; D is unclear. This CDR3 has 15 residues. Germline V CDR1 and CDR2: SGHAT, FQNNGV. V lost 0 bases and J lost 10, with 16 bases in between. CDR3 coding DNA: TGTGCCAGCAGCTTAGATATAAAGTTGGGTAGCGAGCAGTTCTTC. It codes for CASSLDIKLGSEQFF.

The chain carries TRBV11-2 and TRBJ2-3; 11 bases agree with TRBD1. V lost 1 base, J lost 4 bases, and 7 bases stayed unmatched. The CDR3 covers 17 residues. Germline V CDR1 and CDR2: SGHAT, FQNNGV. The DNA of the CDR3 is TGTGCCAGCAGCTTAGTTCTTGGGACAGGGGGTGCAGATACGCAGTATTTT. This gives the protein CASSLVLGTGGADTQYF. The variable domain in full, with the rest retrieved from reference TRBV11-2 and TRBJ2-3, is EAGVAQSPRYKIIEKRQSVAFWCNPISGHATLYWYQQILGQGPKLLIQFQNNGVVDDSQLPKDRFSAERLKGVDSTLKIQPAKLEDSAVYLCASSLVLGTGGADTQYFGPGTRLTVL.

V and J are TRBV6-5 and TRBJ2-7; 7 bases map to TRBD2. The CDR3 runs 15 residues. V lost 2 bases to trimming and J lost 0 bases; unmatched junction nucleotides: 4. Germline V lookup: CDR1 MNHEY, CDR2 SVGAGI. CDR3 amino acids: CASSYVGGSSYEQYF. DNA for the CDR3: TGTGCCAGCAGTTACGTGGGAGGGAGCTCCTACGAGCAGTACTTC.

Concerning this clone itself: Additional DNA sequences in this sample encode the identical CDR3. This rearrangement joins TRBV6-5 to TRBJ1-1; 9 bases map to TRBD1. V was pared by 2 bases and J by 1 base, with 2 bases of the junction left unmatched. Germline lookup yields CDR1 MNHEY and CDR2 SVGAGI. This CDR3 contains 15 residues. The CDR3 DNA reads TGTGCCAGCAGTTACAAGGGACAGGGGAACACTGAAGCTTTCTTT. It translates to CASSYKGQGNTEAFF.

The chain has TRBV6-2 or TRBV6-3 and TRBJ2-1; TRBD1 matches 9 bases. The CDR3 consists of 18 residues. Germline-derived CDR1 and CDR2 are MNHEY and SVGEGT. With V trimmed by 2 bases and J by 2 bases, 10 bases remained unmatched. The CDR3 coding sequence is TGTGCCAGCAGTTACACGACAGGGGGTTTTTACCCCTACAATGAGCAGTTCTTC. Translating it yields CASSYTTGGFYPYNEQFF.

This chain connects TRBV3-1 (or the pseudogene TRBV3-2) to TRBJ2-7; the D is unclear. Germline V gene data show CDR1 as LGHDT and CDR2 as YNNKEL (reference sequence). The ends were cut back, 4 bases at V and 2 bases at J, with 12 bases in the middle. The length of the CDR3 is 14 residues. This chain's CDR3 is CASSPAARPYEQYF. For the CDR3, the DNA is TGTGCCAGCAGCCCCGCGGCTAGACCCTACGAGCAGTACTTC.

The chain carries TRBV30 and TRBJ1-2; a possible D gene is TRBD1 (5 bases). This CDR3 is 15 amino acids long. Germline V gene lookup returns CDR1 GTSNPN and CDR2 SVGIG (reference sequence). Trimming took off 2 bases at V and 6 bases at J, with 19 bases between the two ends. The CDR3 is CAWSSSSGFGDGYTF. The CDR3 nucleotides read TGTGCCTGGAGTTCCAGTTCAGGGTTCGGAGATGGCTACACCTTC.

This clone occurred once. The chain couples TRBV2 to TRBJ1-6, with 7 bases matching TRBD1. The V segment lost 6 bases and the J segment 8 bases; nucleotides outside the gene matches: 10. Germline CDR1 SNHLY, CDR2 FYNNEI. This CDR3 has 15 amino acids. For the CDR3, the DNA is TGTGCCAGCAGGGACCCGACAGGGCTGGATTCACCCCTCCACTTT. Encoded protein: CASRDPTGLDSPLHF.

This CDR3 reads CASSIDKTGGYQPQHF. The CDR3 nucleotides are TGTGCCAGTAGTATAGATAAGACAGGGGGGTATCAGCCCCAGCATTTT. The chain employs TRBV19 and TRBJ1-5; 9 bases are shared with TRBD1. J gave up 5 bases and V 0 bases, and 5 bases lay outside the gene matches. The CDR3 covers 16 residues. Germline V gene data show CDR1 as LNHDA and CDR2 as SQIVND (reference sequence).

The V call is TRBV24-1, the J call TRBJ2-1; tentative D call: TRBD2 (5 bases). Germline lookup yields CDR1 KGHDR and CDR2 SFDVKD. Trimming shortened V by 5 bases and J by 8 bases, and 18 bases separated the two germline ends. This CDR3 has 15 residues. CDR3: CATSASGKPADEQFF. The CDR3 region has the DNA TGTGCCACCAGTGCATCGGGAAAGCCAGCGGATGAGCAGTTCTTC.

The CDR3 reads CASSQREGGNIQYF. The CDR3 DNA reads TGTGCCAGCAGCCAACGGGAGGGCGGGAACATTCAGTACTTC. The chain joins TRBV14 to TRBJ2-4; 8 bases map to TRBD2. V dropped 2 bases and J dropped 7; count of bases not matched to a gene: 4. The germline CDR1 and CDR2 sequences are SGHDN and FVKESK. This CDR3 has 14 amino acids.

V and J are TRBV5-5 and TRBJ2-7; 10 bases match TRBD1. J lost 7 bases, V lost 3 bases, and 4 bases had no gene match. Germline loops: CDR1 SGHKS, CDR2 YYEKEE (reference sequence). This CDR3 has 13 residues. CDR3 sequence (DNA): TGTGCCAGCAGCTGGGGACAGGGGACTGAGCAGTACTTC. Its protein product is CASSWGQGTEQYF.

This clone was counted a few times. The chain recombines TRBV5-1 with TRBJ2-2, with 9 bases that match TRBD1. The CDR3 runs 16 residues. Germline assignment: CDR1 SGHRS and CDR2 YFSETQ. J was trimmed by 4 bases and V by 1 base; bases with no gene match: 5. CDR3 protein: CASSLTGTGITGELFF. The CDR3 nucleotides are TGCGCCAGCAGCTTGACCGGGACAGGGATCACCGGGGAGCTGTTTTTT.

V gene TRBV6-5 combines with J gene TRBJ2-5; TRBD2 matches at 10 bases. This CDR3 spans 15 amino acids. Losses at the gene ends were 6 bases for V and 3 bases for J; bases not matched to a gene: 7. The germline V gene encodes CDR1 MNHEY and CDR2 SVGAGI. In DNA, the CDR3 is TGTGCCAGCAGGCCTTCGGGACTAGCGAAAGAGACCCAGTACTTC. Translating it yields CASRPSGLAKETQYF.

V usage is TRBV5-6 and J usage is TRBJ2-3; unclear D gene. CDR1 is SGHDT and CDR2 is YYEEEE in the germline V gene. The CDR3 spans 15 residues. V lost 4 bases to trimming and J lost 6 bases, with 18 bases between them. The CDR3 spells CASSLGPTRSDTQYF. The CDR3 DNA reads as TGTGCCAGCAGCCTTGGTCCCACTCGATCTGATACGCAGTATTTT.

The chain carries TRBV30 and TRBJ1-6; 9 bases match TRBD1. The V gene's germline CDR1 is GTSNPN and CDR2 SVGIG (reference sequence). Trimming removed 3 bases from V and 8 bases from J; junction bases left unmatched: 2. This CDR3 is built from 13 residues. The CDR3: CAWRTGGDSPLHF. CDR3 sequence (DNA): TGTGCCTGGAGGACAGGGGGTGATTCACCCCTCCACTTT. The whole variable domain, filled in from reference TRBV30 and TRBJ1-6, reads SQTIHQWPATLVQPVGSPLSLECTVEGTSNPNLYWYRQAAGRGLQLLFYSVGIGQISSEVPQNLSASRPQDRQFILSSKKLLLSDSGFYLCAWRTGGDSPLHFGNGTRLTVT.

V gene TRBV5-4 combines with J gene TRBJ1-3, with no clear D. This CDR3 has 15 residues. V was clipped by 4 bases and J by 4 bases, with 15 bases between them. Germline CDR1 and CDR2: SGHNT and YYREEE (reference sequence). CDR3 nucleotide sequence: TGTGCCAGCAGCCCAGACGGGGTAGCCGGAAACACCATATATTTT. It yields the protein CASSPDGVAGNTIYF. Looking up the rest from reference TRBV5-4 and TRBJ1-3 gives the full variable domain: ETGVTQSPTHLIKTRGQQVTLRCSSQSGHNTVSWYQQALGQGPQFIFQYYREEENGRGNFPPRFSGLQFPNYSSELNVNALELDDSALYLCASSPDGVAGNTIYFGEGSWLTVV.

This clone has a handful of counts. The chain uses TRBV24-1 and TRBJ2-3, with 7 nucleotides matching TRBD1. Germline V lookup: CDR1 KGHDR, CDR2 SFDVKD. The CDR3 has 14 residues. With 0 bases clipped from V and 7 bases from J, the junction kept 3 bases outside the gene matches. CDR3 sequence reads: CATSDLRRGYTQYF. The CDR3 region has the DNA TGTGCCACCAGTGATTTGCGCAGGGGGTATACGCAGTATTTT.

The chain employs TRBV7-2 and TRBJ2-5; TRBD2 matches 11 bases. This CDR3 contains 16 residues. With V trimmed by 4 bases and J by 3 bases, 7 bases remained unmatched. The germline V gene has CDR1 SGHTA and CDR2 FQGNSA. The CDR3 here is CASSSAGLAGEETQYF. The DNA for the CDR3 is TGTGCCAGCAGCTCCGCCGGACTAGCGGGTGAAGAGACCCAGTACTTC.

V is TRBV6-5 and J is TRBJ2-7; tentatively, D is TRBD2 (6 bases). Germline loops: CDR1 MNHEY, CDR2 SVGAGI. The CDR3 contains 15 residues. V dropped 6 bases and J dropped 6 bases, with 21 bases sitting between them. The CDR3 nucleotides are TGTGCCAGCAGCCACCATCCGGGACTCCAGCCCGAGCAGTACTTC. It codes for CASSHHPGLQPEQYF.

V and J are TRBV4-3 and TRBJ2-7; 12 positions agree with TRBD2. This CDR3 has 15 amino acids. V trimming: 5 bases; J trimming: 1 base; junction bases outside the gene matches: 3. Germline values: CDR1 LGHNA, CDR2 YSLEER. The CDR3 DNA follows: TGCGCCAGCAGCTACGGGACTAGCGGGTCCTACGAGCAGTACTTC. Its protein is CASSYGTSGSYEQYF.

The J gene is TRBJ2-1, the V gene TRBV29-1; TRBD1 matches at 7 bases. V gave up 1 base and J gave up 3 bases; unmatched junction bases: 6. The CDR3 contains 15 residues. Germline V gives CDR1 SQVTM, CDR2 ANQGSEA. CDR3 sequence (DNA): TGCAGCGTTGAAGGGCTCGGGACAGTCTACAATGAGCAGTTCTTC. Protein: CSVEGLGTVYNEQFF.

The V call is TRBV30, the J call TRBJ1-5; maybe TRBD1 (6 bases). Germline V lookup: CDR1 GTSNPN, CDR2 SVGIG (reference sequence). V was pared by 3 bases and J by 5 bases, with 17 bases between. The CDR3 consists of 15 residues. The CDR3 nucleotides read TGTGCCTGGAGACCTCGGGACAACTACTATCAGCCCCAGCATTTT. It encodes CAWRPRDNYYQPQHF.

This clone has only one observation. The CDR3 loop reads CASSFGLAAYNEQFF. The CDR3 bases are TGTGCCAGCAGCTTTGGGCTAGCGGCTTACAATGAGCAGTTCTTC. The chain joins TRBV5-6 to TRBJ2-1, with 7 bases matching TRBD2. The CDR3 loop spans 15 amino acids. J was trimmed by 4 bases and V by 2 bases; bases with no gene match: 6. The germline gives CDR1 SGHDT, CDR2 YYEEEE.

The chain recombines TRBV19 with TRBJ1-2; D call uncertain. The CDR3 runs to 12 residues. Trimming stripped 4 bases from V and 6 bases from J, with 9 bases between. The germline V gene has CDR1 LNHDA and CDR2 SQIVND (reference sequence). CDR3 DNA sequence: TGTGCCAGTAGTACCCCCCAGAATGGCTACACCTTC. It translates to CASSTPQNGYTF.

The chain couples TRBV20-1 to TRBJ2-1, with a possible D match to TRBD1 (5 bases). The germline gives CDR1 DFQATT, CDR2 SNEGSKA (reference sequence). This CDR3 has 11 residues. V was trimmed by 7 bases and J by 9 bases, leaving 13 bases between them. The CDR3 sequence: CSVPLGPEQFF. The CDR3 DNA sequence: TGCAGTGTTCCCCTGGGGCCTGAGCAGTTCTTC.

The chain's CDR3 is CASSLVGGRGNQPQHF. For the CDR3, the DNA is TGTGCCAGCAGCTTGGTAGGGGGGAGGGGCAATCAGCCCCAGCATTTT. The chain employs TRBV5-5 and TRBJ1-5, with a tentative D call TRBD1 (6 bases). Trimming took 0 bases from V and 2 from J, leaving 12 bases between them. Germline V gene lookup returns CDR1 SGHKS and CDR2 YYEKEE (reference sequence). The CDR3 extends over 16 amino acids. The whole variable domain, remainder taken from reference TRBV5-5 and TRBJ1-5, is DAGVTQSPTHLIKTRGQQVTLRCSPISGHKSVSWYQQVLGQGPQFIFQYYEKEERGRGNFPDRFSARQFPNYSSELNVNALLLGDSALYLCASSLVGGRGNQPQHFGDGTRLSIL.